The 9 T cell receptor beta chains below all came from one sample that was sequenced in a study of T cell responses to AZD1222 COVID-19 vaccine. Only in-frame clones appear in the TCRdb table, and some are missing; sequencing was by immunoSEQ multiplex PCR. The sample lists around 160,000 clones, 94% occurring once. The material was peripheral blood, obtained on day 0 of AZD1222 vaccination. The receptors originated from an adult in good health.

This clone was detected only once. The chain is built from TRBV6-4 and TRBJ1-2; D not certain. This CDR3 is 16 amino acids long. Germline CDR1 and CDR2: MRHNA and SNTAGT. Trimming removed 0 bases from V and 6 bases from J, with 17 bases in between. CDR3 in DNA: TGTGCCAGCAGTGACTCCGGGGAGGCTTCAGGTGATGGCTACACCTTC. This codes for CASSDSGEASGDGYTF.

This clone was seen only once. Other nucleotide sequences in the sample specify the same CDR3. The chain has TRBV3-1 (or the pseudogene TRBV3-2) and TRBJ2-7; D gene uncertain. V lost 4 bases, J lost 1 base, and 2 bases lay in between. The CDR3 covers 11 residues. Germline CDR1 reads LGHDT; CDR2 reads YNNKEL (reference sequence). This CDR3 reads CASSRSYEQYF. CDR3 bases: TGTGCCAGCAGCCGTTCCTACGAGCAGTACTTC.

The chain uses TRBV6-1 and TRBJ2-6; D not resolved. The germline V and J ends were trimmed by 10 bases and 0 bases, with 10 bases remaining between them. The CDR3 extends over 14 amino acids. Germline V lookup: CDR1 MNHNS, CDR2 SASEGT. CDR3 sequence: CATGELSGANVLTF. In DNA form, the CDR3 reads TGTGCCACCGGTGAACTCTCTGGGGCCAACGTCCTGACTTTC.

The chain has TRBV20-1 and TRBJ1-1, with D unresolved. Germline CDR1 DFQATT, CDR2 SNEGSKA (reference sequence). The CDR3 covers 11 residues. V dropped 0 bases and J dropped 7 bases, with 6 bases sitting between them. The CDR3 DNA is TGCAGTGCTAGAGATGCCGGTGAAGCTTTCTTT. Its translation: CSARDAGEAFF.

This chain connects TRBV19 to TRBJ1-4; D unclear. CDR1 LNHDA and CDR2 SQIVND come from the germline V gene (reference sequence). CDR3 length: 14 residues. V was trimmed by 5 bases and J by 7 bases, leaving 14 bases between them. The CDR3 nucleotides are TGTGCCAGTAGTTCGACGGGGATCCCTGAAAAACTGTTTTTT. Translated, it gives CASSSTGIPEKLFF.

The rearrangement joins TRBV29-1 to TRBJ2-2, with D perhaps TRBD2 (5 bases). The CDR3 is made up of 12 amino acids. The V end lost 3 bases, the J end lost 7 bases, and 9 bases lay between the germline ends. The germline CDR1 and CDR2 sequences are SQVTM and ANQGSEA. The CDR3: CSVDTGDGELFF. Here the CDR3 DNA reads TGCAGCGTTGACACCGGGGACGGGGAGCTGTTTTTT.

V usage is TRBV18 and J usage is TRBJ1-1; D is ambiguous. V was shortened by 5 bases and J by 4 bases, with 11 bases between the two germline ends. This CDR3 spans 13 amino acids. Germline CDR1 reads KGHSH; CDR2 reads LQKENI. The CDR3 sequence is CASSRFEVTEAFF. The CDR3, as DNA: TGTGCCAGCTCAAGATTCGAGGTCACTGAAGCTTTCTTT.

The rearrangement links TRBV7-9 to TRBJ1-2; D is perhaps TRBD1 (6 bases). Trimming removed 4 bases at V and 5 bases at J, with 11 bases between. The CDR3 covers 13 residues. The germline gives CDR1 SEHNR, CDR2 FQNEAQ (reference sequence). The CDR3 bases are TGTGCCAGCAGCTCCGGGACAACTTATGGCTACACCTTC. Translation: CASSSGTTYGYTF.

The rearrangement links TRBV6-2 or TRBV6-3 to TRBJ1-2; TRBD1 matches at 8 bases. The germline V gene has CDR1 MNHEY and CDR2 SVGEGT. The CDR3 is made up of 16 amino acids. V trimming: 4 bases; J trimming: 5 bases; junction bases outside the gene matches: 12. This CDR3 reads CASSLSTGQGSYGYTF. The CDR3 region has the DNA TGTGCCAGCAGTTTATCCACCGGACAGGGAAGTTATGGCTACACCTTC.